This T cell receptor beta chain derives from a study of PD-L1 blockade in urothelial cancer. Study conclusions and caveats: Better progression-free and overall survival followed lower pretreatment blood clonality.

As for this clone: What it binds is unknown.

Time point reported: peripheral blood 6 weeks after treatment start. Patients each gave 1 to 8 samples, pretreatment and on-treatment. Spiked synthetic TCR analogs estimated absolute template abundance per PCR. Only in-frame clones appear in the TCRdb table, and some are missing; sequencing was by immunoSEQ multiplex PCR. The sample has around 110,000 clones; 91% are singletons. This CDR3 is built from 14 residues. V dropped 7 bases and J dropped 7; count of bases not matched to a gene: 13. Germline lookup yields CDR1 SQVTM and CDR2 ANQGSEA. This sequence was found in a man aged 55 to 69 with urothelial cancer. The genes are TRBV29-1 and TRBJ2-1; 7 bases are shared with TRBD1. The input for sequencing was PBMCs, taken around atezolizumab (anti-PD-L1) treatment. The CDR3 protein is CSAIPGTALNEQFF. The CDR3, as DNA: TGCAGCGCGATTCCCGGGACAGCCCTAAATGAGCAGTTCTTC.